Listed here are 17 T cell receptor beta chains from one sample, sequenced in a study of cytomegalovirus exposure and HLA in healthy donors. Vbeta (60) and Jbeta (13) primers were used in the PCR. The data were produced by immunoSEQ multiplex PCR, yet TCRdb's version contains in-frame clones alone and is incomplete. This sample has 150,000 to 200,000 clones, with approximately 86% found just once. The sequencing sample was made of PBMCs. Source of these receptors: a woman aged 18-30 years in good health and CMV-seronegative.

The CDR3 sequence is CASSTKRVLAGGSPYEQYF. DNA of the CDR3: TGTGCCAGCAGCACGAAGCGTGTACTAGCGGGAGGGAGCCCCTACGAGCAGTACTTC. The chain carries TRBV7-8 and TRBJ2-7; 13 bases match TRBD2. Germline trimming cut 5 bases from V and 2 bases from J; bases unmatched to any gene: 15. Germline V gives CDR1 SGHVS, CDR2 FQNEAQ. There are 19 residues in the CDR3. Drawing the rest from reference TRBV7-8 and TRBJ2-7, the complete variable domain is GAGVSQSPRYKVAKRGQDVALRCDPISGHVSLFWYQQALGQGPEFLTYFQNEAQLDKSGLPSDRFFAERPEGSVSTLKIQRTQQEDSAVYLCASSTKRVLAGGSPYEQYFGPGTRLTVT.

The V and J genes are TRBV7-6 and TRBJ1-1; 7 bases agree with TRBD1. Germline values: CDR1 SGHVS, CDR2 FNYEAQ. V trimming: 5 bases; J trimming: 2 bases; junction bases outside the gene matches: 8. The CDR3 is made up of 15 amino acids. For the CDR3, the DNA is TGTGCCAGCAGCCGTTTGGGACAGAGAAACACTGAAGCTTTCTTT. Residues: CASSRLGQRNTEAFF.

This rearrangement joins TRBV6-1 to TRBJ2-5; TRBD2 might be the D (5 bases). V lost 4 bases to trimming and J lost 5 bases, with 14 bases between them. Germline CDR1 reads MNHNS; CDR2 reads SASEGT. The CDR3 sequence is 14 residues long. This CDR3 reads CASSVSVQSETQYF. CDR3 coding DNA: TGTGCCAGCAGTGTTAGCGTTCAATCGGAGACCCAGTACTTC.

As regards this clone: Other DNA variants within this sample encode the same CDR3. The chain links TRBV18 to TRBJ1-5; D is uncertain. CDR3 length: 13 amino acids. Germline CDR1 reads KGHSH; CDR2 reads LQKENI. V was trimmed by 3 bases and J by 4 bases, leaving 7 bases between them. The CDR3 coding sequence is TGTGCCAGCTCACCCGGGGAAAATCAGCCCCAGCATTTT. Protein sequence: CASSPGENQPQHF.

The CDR3 DNA sequence: TGCAGCGTAACTCGGACAGGGGCCGCCGGGGAGCAGTACTTC. Translating it yields CSVTRTGAAGEQYF. This chain uses TRBV29-1 with TRBJ2-7, with TRBD1 matching over 9 bases. The CDR3 length is 14 residues. Unmatched junction bases numbered 13, after V lost 6 bases and J lost 7 bases. Germline V gene sequence: CDR1 SQVTM, CDR2 ANQGSEA.

The DNA of the CDR3 is TGTGCCAGCAGCAAAATTCCAGGGGGCCGGTATGGCTACACCTTC. This codes for CASSKIPGGRYGYTF. The chain recombines TRBV21-1 with TRBJ1-2; the table's TRBD1 call for D was not verified on the DNA. TRBV21-1 is deemed a pseudogene. The CDR3 has 15 amino acids.

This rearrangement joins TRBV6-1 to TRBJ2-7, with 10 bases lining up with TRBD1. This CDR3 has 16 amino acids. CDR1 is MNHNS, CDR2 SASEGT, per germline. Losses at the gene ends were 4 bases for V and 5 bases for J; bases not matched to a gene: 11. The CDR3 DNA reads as TGTGCCAGCAGTGCAGGACAGGGGGTCGATTCCCACGAGCAGTACTTC. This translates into CASSAGQGVDSHEQYF.

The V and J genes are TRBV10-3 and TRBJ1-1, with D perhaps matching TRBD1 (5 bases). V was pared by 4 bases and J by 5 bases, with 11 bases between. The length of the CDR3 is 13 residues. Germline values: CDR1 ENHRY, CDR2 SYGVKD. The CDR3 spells CAISAGEHTEAFF. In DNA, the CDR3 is TGTGCCATCAGTGCGGGGGAACATACTGAAGCTTTCTTT.

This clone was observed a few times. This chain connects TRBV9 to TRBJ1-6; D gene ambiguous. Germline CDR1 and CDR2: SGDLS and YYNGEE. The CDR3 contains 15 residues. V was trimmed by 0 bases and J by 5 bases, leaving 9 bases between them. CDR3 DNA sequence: TGTGCCAGCAGCGTAGGGTTCAGTCATAATTCACCCCTCCACTTT. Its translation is CASSVGFSHNSPLHF.

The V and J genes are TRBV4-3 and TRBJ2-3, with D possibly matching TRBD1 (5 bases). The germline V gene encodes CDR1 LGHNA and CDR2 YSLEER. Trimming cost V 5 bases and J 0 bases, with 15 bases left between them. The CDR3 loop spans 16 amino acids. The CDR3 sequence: CASSVFGASSTDTQYF. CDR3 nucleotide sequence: TGCGCCAGCAGCGTGTTTGGGGCCAGCAGCACAGATACGCAGTATTTT.

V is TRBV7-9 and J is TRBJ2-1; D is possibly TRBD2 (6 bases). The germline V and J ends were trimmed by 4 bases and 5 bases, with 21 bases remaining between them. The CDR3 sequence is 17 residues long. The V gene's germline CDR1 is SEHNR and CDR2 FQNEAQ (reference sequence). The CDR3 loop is CASSSMDYRRGHNEQFF. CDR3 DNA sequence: TGTGCCAGCAGCTCCATGGACTATCGGCGAGGCCACAATGAGCAGTTCTTC.

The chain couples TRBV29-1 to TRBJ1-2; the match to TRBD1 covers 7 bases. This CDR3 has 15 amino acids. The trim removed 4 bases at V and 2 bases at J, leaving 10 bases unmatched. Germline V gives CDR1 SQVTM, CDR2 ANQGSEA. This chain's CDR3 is CSVGWGTGVNYGYTF. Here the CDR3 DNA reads TGCAGCGTTGGCTGGGGAACAGGGGTAAACTATGGCTACACCTTC. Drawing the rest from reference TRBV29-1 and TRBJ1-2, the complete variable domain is SAVISQKPSRDICQRGTSLTIQCQVDSQVTMMFWYRQQPGQSLTLIATANQGSEATYESGFVIDKFPISRPNLTFSTLTVSNMSPEDSSIYLCSVGWGTGVNYGYTFGSGTRLTVV.

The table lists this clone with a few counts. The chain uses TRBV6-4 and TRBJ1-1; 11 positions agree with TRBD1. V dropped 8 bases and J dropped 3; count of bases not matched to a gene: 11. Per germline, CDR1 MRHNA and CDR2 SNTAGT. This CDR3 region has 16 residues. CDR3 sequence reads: CASREDRGRLDTEAFF. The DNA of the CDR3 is TGTGCCAGCCGAGAGGACAGGGGGCGTTTGGACACTGAAGCTTTCTTT.

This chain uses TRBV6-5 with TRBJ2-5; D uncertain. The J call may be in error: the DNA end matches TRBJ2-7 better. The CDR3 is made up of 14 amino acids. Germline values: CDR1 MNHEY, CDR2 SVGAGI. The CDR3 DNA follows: TGTGCCAGCAGTCGTCTCCTTGGCGGATACGAGCAGTACTTC. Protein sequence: CASSRLLGGYEQYF.

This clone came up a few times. As DNA, the CDR3 is TGCGCCAGCAGCCAAGATTGGACAGTGAACACTGAAGCTTTCTTT. Its protein product is CASSQDWTVNTEAFF. The chain employs TRBV4-3 and TRBJ1-1; tentative D call: TRBD1 (6 bases). The V gene's germline CDR1 is LGHNA and CDR2 YSLEER. CDR3 length equals 15 residues. The V and J ends lost 0 bases and 0 bases respectively, with 8 bases between them.

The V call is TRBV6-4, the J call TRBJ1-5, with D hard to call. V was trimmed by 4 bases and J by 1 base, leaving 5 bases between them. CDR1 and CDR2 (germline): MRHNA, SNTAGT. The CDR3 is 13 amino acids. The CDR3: CASSAGSNQPQHF. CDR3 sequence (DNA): TGTGCCAGCAGTGCCGGGAGCAATCAGCCCCAGCATTTT.

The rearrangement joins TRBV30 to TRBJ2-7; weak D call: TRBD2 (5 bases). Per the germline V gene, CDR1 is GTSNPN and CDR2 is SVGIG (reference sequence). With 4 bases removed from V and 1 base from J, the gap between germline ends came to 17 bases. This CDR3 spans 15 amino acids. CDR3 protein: CAWTRRRGRSYEQYF. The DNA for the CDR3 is TGTGCCTGGACTAGGAGGAGAGGGAGATCCTACGAGCAGTACTTC.